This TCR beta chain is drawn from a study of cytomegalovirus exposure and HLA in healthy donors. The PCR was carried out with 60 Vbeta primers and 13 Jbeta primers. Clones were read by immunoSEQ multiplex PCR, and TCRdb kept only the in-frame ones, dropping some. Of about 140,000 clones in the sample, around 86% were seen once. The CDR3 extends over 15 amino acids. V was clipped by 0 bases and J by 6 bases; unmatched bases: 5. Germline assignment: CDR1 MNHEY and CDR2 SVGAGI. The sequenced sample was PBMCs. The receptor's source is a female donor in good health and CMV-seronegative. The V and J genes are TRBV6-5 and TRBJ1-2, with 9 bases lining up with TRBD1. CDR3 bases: TGTGCCAGCAGTTACTCTTACTGGACAGGGGATGGCTACACCTTC. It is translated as CASSYSYWTGDGYTF.